This note documents a single T cell receptor beta chain sequence. Its antigen is as yet unknown. Noted time point: pre-treatment sample, taken before nivolumab and TIL therapy. Tumor tissue came from excised metastases, mostly pleural nodules or supraclavicular lymph nodes. With 4 bases clipped from V and 4 bases from J, the junction kept 5 bases outside the gene matches. Germline CDR1 and CDR2: SGHDT and YYEEEE. The length of the CDR3 is 15 residues. The data were obtained in a study of TIL therapy for anti-PD-1-resistant metastatic lung cancer. The study, taken as a whole, reports: This highly selected cohort may not generalize to typical lung cancer patients.

The immunoSEQ assay was v3. Measured with immunoSEQ multiplex PCR; TCRdb has only the in-frame clones, and not every one. This repertoire shows 50,000 to 60,000 clones, 60% to 85% found once; its top ten account for approximately 5.6%. The gene calls are TRBV5-6 and TRBJ2-5; 12 nucleotides agree with TRBD2. Here the sequenced sample was tumor tissue, taken at baseline. This receptor was taken from a person aged 25 to 85 with non-small cell lung cancer. Here the CDR3 DNA reads TGTGCCAGCAGCCAACCGGGACTAGCGGGAGAGACCCAGTACTTC. Translation gives CASSQPGLAGETQYF.